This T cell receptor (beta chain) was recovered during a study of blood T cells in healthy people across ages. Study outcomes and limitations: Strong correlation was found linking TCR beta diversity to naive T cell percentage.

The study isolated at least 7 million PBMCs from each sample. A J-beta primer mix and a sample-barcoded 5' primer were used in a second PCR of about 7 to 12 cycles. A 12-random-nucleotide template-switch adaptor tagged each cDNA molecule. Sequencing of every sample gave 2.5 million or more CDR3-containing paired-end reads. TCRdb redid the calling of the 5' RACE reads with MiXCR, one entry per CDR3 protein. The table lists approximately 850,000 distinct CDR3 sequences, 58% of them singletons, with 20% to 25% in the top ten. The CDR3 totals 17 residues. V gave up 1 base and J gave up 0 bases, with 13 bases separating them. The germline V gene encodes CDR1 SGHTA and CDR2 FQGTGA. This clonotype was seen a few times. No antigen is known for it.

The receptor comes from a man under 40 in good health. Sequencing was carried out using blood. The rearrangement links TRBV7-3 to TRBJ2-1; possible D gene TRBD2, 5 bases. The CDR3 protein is CASSLSASSSSYNEQFF. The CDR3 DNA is TGTGCCAGCAGCTTAAGTGCTAGCTCAAGCTCCTACAATGAGCAGTTCTTC.